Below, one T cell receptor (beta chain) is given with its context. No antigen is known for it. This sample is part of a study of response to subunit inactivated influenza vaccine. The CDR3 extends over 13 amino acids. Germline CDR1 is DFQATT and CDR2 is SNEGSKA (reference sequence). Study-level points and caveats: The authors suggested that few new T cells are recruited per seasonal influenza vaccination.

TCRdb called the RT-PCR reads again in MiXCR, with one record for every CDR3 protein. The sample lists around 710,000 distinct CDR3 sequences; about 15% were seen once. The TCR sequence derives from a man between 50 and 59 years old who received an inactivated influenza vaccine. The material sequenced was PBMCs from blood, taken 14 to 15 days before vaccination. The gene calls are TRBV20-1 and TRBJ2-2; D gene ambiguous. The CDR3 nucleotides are TGCAGGCCGTACGGACCGAACACCGGGGAGCTGTTTTTT. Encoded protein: CRPYGPNTGELFF.